This entry concerns a single T cell receptor beta chain. The antigen is undetermined. The junction departs from germline at one end; a sequencing error may be responsible. The data were obtained in a study of glioma-infiltrating T cells. Whole-study results and caveats: Signature shared blood CDR3 motifs were enriched in low-divergence and depleted in high-divergence patients. CDR3 overlap between tissue and blood was very small.

Germline V gives CDR1 DFQATT, CDR2 SNEGSKA (reference sequence). The CDR3 has 17 amino acids. Using RNA template, CDR3s of TCR alpha and beta were amplified with iRepertoire arm-PCR. For one-step reverse transcription and amplification, about 85-400 ng of tissue mRNA or PBMC total RNA was used. TCRdb fed the multiplex PCR reads into MiXCR, producing one record per CDR3 protein. The sample carries around 350,000 distinct CDR3 sequences, less than 50% recorded once. The TCR comes from a human donor with low-grade glioma or glioblastoma, undergoing nonglioma brain surgery, or in good health (not recorded which). Sequencing was performed on glioma tissue, nonneoplastic brain tissue, or PBMCs (not recorded which). The chain carries TRBV20-1 and TRBJ2-3, with 16 bases matching TRBD2. The CDR3 here is CSASGLAGGYFTDTLYF. CDR3 DNA sequence: TGCAGTGCTTCGGGACTAGCGGGAGGGTATTTCACAGATACGCTGTATTTT.